The 10 T cell receptor beta chains reported below all come from one sample, sequenced in a study of metastatic and nonmetastatic thyroid tumors (dated by TCRdb to the early 2020s). Library creation used PCR. Reads for this sample came from an Illumina HiSeq 4000. In-frame beta chains were kept once TCRdb had trimmed the public reads at Q25 with fastp and called clones with MiXCR. The sample table lists over 20,000 clones, 10% to 15% of them with a count of one. The biggest ten clones account for 6.2% of the sample. Before undergoing thyroid surgery, none of the patients had been given any kind of treatment. The source material was blood. The receptor set was obtained from a male donor with papillary thyroid cancer or a benign thyroid nodule (not recorded which). Some clones in this sample may be carry-over from other donors' samples.

This clone has at least ten counts. CDR3 residues: CASSWRGSGGEISTDTQYF. The CDR3 DNA is TGCGCCAGCAGCTGGCGCGGTAGCGGGGGAGAGATTAGCACAGATACGCAGTATTTT. V is TRBV5-1 and J is TRBJ2-3; TRBD2 matches at 9 bases. The V gene end was trimmed by 3 bases and the J gene end by 0 bases; junction bases not matched to a gene: 14. This CDR3 contains 19 residues. Looked up from germline, CDR1 is SGHRS and CDR2 is YFSETQ.

This clone was counted many times. The chain joins TRBV27 to TRBJ1-4; D is unclear. Germline V gene sequence: CDR1 MNHEY, CDR2 SMNVEV (reference sequence). The CDR3 spans 15 residues. Deletions cut 5 bases from V and 8 bases from J, with 18 bases between. The DNA for the CDR3 is TGTGCCAGCAGTCTATTTTTCTTTGGAGAGGAAAAACTGTTTTTT. Its protein is CASSLFFFGEEKLFF.

This clone was counted only a few times. The chain couples TRBV5-1 to TRBJ1-3, with TRBD1 as a possible D gene (5 bases). Germline lookup yields CDR1 SGHRS and CDR2 YFSETQ. This CDR3 region has 15 residues. V was trimmed by 5 bases and J by 0 bases, leaving 12 bases between them. CDR3 sequence reads: CASSTDGGSGNTIYF. CDR3 nucleotides: TGCGCCAGCAGTACCGACGGGGGCTCTGGAAACACCATATATTTT.

This clone came up many times. This rearrangement joins TRBV19 to TRBJ2-2; 8 bases are shared with TRBD2. The germline V gene has CDR1 LNHDA and CDR2 SQIVND (reference sequence). Trimming removed 8 bases from V and 6 bases from J; junction bases left unmatched: 5. The CDR3 runs 13 residues. In DNA form, the CDR3 reads TGTGCCAGTCAGCGGGAGCAGGCCGGGGAGCTGTTTTTT. It encodes CASQREQAGELFF.

This clone is medium-sized by share. The CDR3 bases are TGTGCCAGCAGCCGGGACAACCACAATGAGCAGTTCTTC. Translation gives CASSRDNHNEQFF. This rearrangement joins TRBV6-1 to TRBJ2-1, with D perhaps TRBD1 (6 bases). This CDR3 region has 13 residues. Germline-derived CDR1 and CDR2 are MNHNS and SASEGT. Trimming removed 6 bases at V and 5 bases at J, with 11 bases between.

The chain carries TRBV9 and TRBJ2-5; possible D gene TRBD2, 7 bases. The CDR3 sequence is 16 residues long. V gave up 1 base and J gave up 4 bases, with 17 bases separating them. Germline V CDR1 and CDR2: SGDLS, YYNGEE. The CDR3 DNA reads as TGTGCCAGCAGCGTAACCGCGGTGGGAGGGGGAGAGACCCAGTACTTC. Its translation: CASSVTAVGGGETQYF.

This sequence joins TRBV20-1 and TRBJ1-5, with D possibly TRBD1 on 6 matching bases. The V gene lost 3 bases and the J gene lost 3 bases, with 12 bases spanning the gap. CDR1 is DFQATT, CDR2 SNEGSKA, per germline (reference sequence). This CDR3 is built from 14 residues. CDR3 residues: CSASQDSFNQPQHF. Here the CDR3 DNA reads TGCAGTGCTAGTCAGGACAGCTTCAATCAGCCCCAGCATTTT.

This clone has a count of ten or more. The rearrangement joins TRBV29-1 to TRBJ2-3; perhaps TRBD2 as D (7 bases). V was cut by 8 bases and J by 2 bases, with 20 bases left in between. The CDR3 consists of 15 residues. The germline V gene encodes CDR1 SQVTM and CDR2 ANQGSEA. The CDR3 loop reads CSTEGRGAATDTQYF. The CDR3 DNA reads TGCAGCACAGAAGGGAGGGGGGCAGCCACAGATACGCAGTATTTT.

The chain is built from TRBV28 and TRBJ2-7; TRBD1 agrees at 7 bases. This CDR3 has 13 amino acids. CDR1 MDHEN and CDR2 SYDVKM come from the germline V gene. With V trimmed by 10 bases and J by 2 bases, 8 bases remained unmatched. The CDR3 protein is CAITGTVPYEQYF. The CDR3 DNA follows: TGTGCCATCACCGGGACAGTACCCTACGAGCAGTACTTC.

This clone is labeled medium-sized. V gene TRBV6-1 combines with J gene TRBJ2-6; no clear D. CDR1 and CDR2 (germline): MNHNS, SASEGT. Trimming cost V 7 bases and J 0 bases, with 4 bases left between them. The length of the CDR3 is 13 residues. Here the CDR3 DNA reads TGTGCCAGCAAGCGCTCTGGGGCCAACGTCCTGACTTTC. Translation gives CASKRSGANVLTF.